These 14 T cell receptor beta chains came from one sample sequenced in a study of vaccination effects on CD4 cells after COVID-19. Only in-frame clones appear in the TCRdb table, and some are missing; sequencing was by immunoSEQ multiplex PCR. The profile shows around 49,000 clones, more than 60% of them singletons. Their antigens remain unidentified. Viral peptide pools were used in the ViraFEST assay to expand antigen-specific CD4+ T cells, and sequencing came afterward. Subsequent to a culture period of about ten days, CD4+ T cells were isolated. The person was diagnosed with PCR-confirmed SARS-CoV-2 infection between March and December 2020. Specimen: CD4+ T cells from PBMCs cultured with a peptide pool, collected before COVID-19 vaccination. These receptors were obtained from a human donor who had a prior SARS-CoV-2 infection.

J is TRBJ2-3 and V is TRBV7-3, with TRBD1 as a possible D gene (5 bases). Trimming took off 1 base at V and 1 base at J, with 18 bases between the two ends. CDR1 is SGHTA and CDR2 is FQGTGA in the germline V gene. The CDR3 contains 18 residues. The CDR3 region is CASSLRAGSGWGTDTQYF. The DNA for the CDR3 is TGTGCCAGCAGCTTAAGGGCAGGGTCGGGCTGGGGCACAGATACGCAGTATTTT.

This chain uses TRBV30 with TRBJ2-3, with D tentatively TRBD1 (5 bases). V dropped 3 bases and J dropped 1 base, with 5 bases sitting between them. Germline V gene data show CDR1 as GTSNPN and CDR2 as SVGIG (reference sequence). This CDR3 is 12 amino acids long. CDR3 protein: CAWRQGTDTQYF. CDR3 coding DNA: TGTGCCTGGAGACAGGGCACAGATACGCAGTATTTT.

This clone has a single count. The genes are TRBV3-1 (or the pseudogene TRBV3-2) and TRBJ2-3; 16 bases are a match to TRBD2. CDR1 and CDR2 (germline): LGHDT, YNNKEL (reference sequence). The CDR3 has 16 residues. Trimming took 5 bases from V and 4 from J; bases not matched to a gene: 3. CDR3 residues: CASSRGLAGGPDTQYF. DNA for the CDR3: TGTGCCAGCAGCAGGGGACTAGCGGGAGGGCCAGATACGCAGTATTTT.

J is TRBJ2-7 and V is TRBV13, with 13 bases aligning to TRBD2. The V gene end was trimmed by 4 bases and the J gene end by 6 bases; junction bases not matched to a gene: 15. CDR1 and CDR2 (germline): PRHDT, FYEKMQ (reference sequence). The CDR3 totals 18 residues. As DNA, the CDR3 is TGTGCCAGCAGCTCGCTGCGCCGCACTAGCGGGAGGGGTTTCGAGCAGTACTTC. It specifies CASSSLRRTSGRGFEQYF.

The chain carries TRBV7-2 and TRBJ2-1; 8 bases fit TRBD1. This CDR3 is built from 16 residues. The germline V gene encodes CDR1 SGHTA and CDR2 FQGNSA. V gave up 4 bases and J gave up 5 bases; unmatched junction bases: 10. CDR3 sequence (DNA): TGTGCCAGCAGCTACCTCCCGGACAGGGACAACAATGAGCAGTTCTTC. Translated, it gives CASSYLPDRDNNEQFF.

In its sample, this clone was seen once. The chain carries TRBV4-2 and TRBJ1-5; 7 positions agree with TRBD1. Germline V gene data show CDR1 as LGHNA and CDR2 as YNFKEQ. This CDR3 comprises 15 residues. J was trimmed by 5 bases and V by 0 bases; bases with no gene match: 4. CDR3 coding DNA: TGTGCCAGCAGCCAAGATGAGACAGGGTATCAGCCCCAGCATTTT. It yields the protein CASSQDETGYQPQHF.

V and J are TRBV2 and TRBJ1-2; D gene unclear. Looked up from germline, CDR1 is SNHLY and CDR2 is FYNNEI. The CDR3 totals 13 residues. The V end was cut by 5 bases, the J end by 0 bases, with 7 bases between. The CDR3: CASSYDPNYGYTF. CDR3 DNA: TGTGCCAGCAGTTACGATCCTAACTATGGCTACACCTTC.

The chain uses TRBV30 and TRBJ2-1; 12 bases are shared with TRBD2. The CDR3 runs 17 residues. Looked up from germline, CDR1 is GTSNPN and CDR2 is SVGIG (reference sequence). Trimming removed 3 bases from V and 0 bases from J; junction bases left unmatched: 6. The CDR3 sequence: CAWRRLAGGSSYNEQFF. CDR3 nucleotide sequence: TGTGCCTGGAGGCGGCTAGCGGGGGGGAGCTCCTACAATGAGCAGTTCTTC.

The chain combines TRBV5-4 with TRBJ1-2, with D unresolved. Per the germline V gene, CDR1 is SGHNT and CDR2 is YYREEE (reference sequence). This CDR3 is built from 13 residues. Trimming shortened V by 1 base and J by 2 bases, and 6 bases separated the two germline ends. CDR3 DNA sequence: TGTGCCAGCAGCTTGCCCGGAAACTATGGCTACACCTTC. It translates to CASSLPGNYGYTF.

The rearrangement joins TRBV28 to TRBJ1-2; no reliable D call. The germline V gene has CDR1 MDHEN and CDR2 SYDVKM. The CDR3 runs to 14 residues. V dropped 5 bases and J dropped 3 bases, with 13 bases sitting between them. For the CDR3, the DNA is TGTGCCAGCAGTCAAACCCCAGATTACTATGGCTACACCTTC. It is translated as CASSQTPDYYGYTF.

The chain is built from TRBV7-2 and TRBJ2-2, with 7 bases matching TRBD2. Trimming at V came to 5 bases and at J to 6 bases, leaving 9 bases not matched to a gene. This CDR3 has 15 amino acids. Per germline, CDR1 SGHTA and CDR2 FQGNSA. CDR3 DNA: TGTGCCAGCAGCCCCACCCTAGCGGATTCCGGGGAGCTGTTTTTT. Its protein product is CASSPTLADSGELFF.

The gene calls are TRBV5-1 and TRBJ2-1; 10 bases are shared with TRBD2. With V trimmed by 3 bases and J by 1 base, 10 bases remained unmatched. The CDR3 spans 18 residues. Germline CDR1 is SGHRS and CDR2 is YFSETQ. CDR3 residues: CASSYRWLAGASYNEQFF. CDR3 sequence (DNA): TGCGCCAGCAGCTATCGGTGGCTAGCGGGGGCTTCCTACAATGAGCAGTTCTTC.

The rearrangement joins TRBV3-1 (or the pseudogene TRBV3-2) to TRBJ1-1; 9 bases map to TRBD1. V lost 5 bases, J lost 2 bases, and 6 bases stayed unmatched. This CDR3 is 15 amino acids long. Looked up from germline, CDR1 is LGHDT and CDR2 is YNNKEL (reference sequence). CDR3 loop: CASSRQGDLNTEAFF. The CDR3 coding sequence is TGTGCCAGCAGCAGACAGGGGGATCTTAACACTGAAGCTTTCTTT.

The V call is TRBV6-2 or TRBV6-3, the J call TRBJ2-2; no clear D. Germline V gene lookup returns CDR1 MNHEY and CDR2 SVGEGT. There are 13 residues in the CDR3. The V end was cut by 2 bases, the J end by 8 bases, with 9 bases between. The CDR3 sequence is CASSYLPGGELFF. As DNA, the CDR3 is TGTGCCAGCAGTTACCTCCCCGGGGGGGAGCTGTTTTTT.